The 25 T cell receptor beta chains below all came from one sample that was sequenced in a study of T cells in Graves' hyperthyroidism and ophthalmopathy. The TCR beta CDR3 regions underwent amplification using RNA transcripts as the source. An initial round of RT-PCR targeting the TCR CDR3 relied on the HTBI primer set. TCRdb processed the multiplex PCR reads anew with MiXCR; each CDR3 protein has one entry. The sample records 200,000 to 300,000 distinct CDR3 sequences, around 15% being singletons. Sequenced material: blood. Receptors were obtained from a woman aged 18-30 years with Graves' ophthalmopathy.

As regards this clonotype: A much larger clone sits a single nucleotide away, making a read error possible. DNA of the CDR3: TGTGTCAGCAGCAACGGCCAGAACTATGGCTACACCTTC. Its protein product is CVSSNGQNYGYTF. This chain uses TRBV5-4 with TRBJ1-2; no firm D call. The CDR3 contains 13 residues. Germline CDR1 reads SGHNT; CDR2 reads YYREEE (reference sequence).

As regards this clonotype: Possible read error: a much larger clone is one base away. The J gene is TRBJ1-1, the V gene TRBV19; TRBD1 aligns across 7 bases. The V and J ends lost 5 bases and 4 bases, in that order; junction bases with no gene match: 13. The CDR3 totals 16 residues. The germline V gene has CDR1 LNHDA and CDR2 SQIVND (reference sequence). The CDR3 bases are TGTGCCAGTAGTCGAGGGGGGACAGTCCTGATCACTGAAGCTTTCTTT. Translated, it gives CASSRGGTVLITEAFF.

This clonotype has at least ten counts. The V gene is TRBV29-1, the J gene TRBJ2-3; D is tentatively TRBD1 or TRBD2 (5 bases each). CDR1 is SQVTM and CDR2 is ANQGSEA in the germline V gene. Trimming pared 1 base from V and 1 base from J, leaving 9 bases between. The CDR3 consists of 14 residues. CDR3 in DNA: TGCAGCGTTGAAGGGGGGAAAGGCACAGATACGCAGTATTTT. It yields the protein CSVEGGKGTDTQYF.

This clonotype was counted many times. The genes are TRBV6-1 and TRBJ2-5, with D possibly called TRBD1 or TRBD2 (7 bases each). Trimming shortened V by 9 bases and J by 5 bases, and 19 bases separated the two germline ends. Germline V gives CDR1 MNHNS, CDR2 SASEGT. This CDR3 is 14 amino acids long. CDR3 nucleotides: TGTGCCAGTTCAGGGGGGGGCGGGAAGGAGACCCAGTACTTC. It codes for CASSGGGGKETQYF.

The sample holds many counts of this clonotype. The gene calls are TRBV13 and TRBJ2-7; 8 bases fit TRBD1. Per the germline V gene, CDR1 is PRHDT and CDR2 is FYEKMQ (reference sequence). Losses at the gene ends were 5 bases for V and 1 base for J; bases not matched to a gene: 7. The CDR3 is 15 amino acids. Here the CDR3 reads CASSPRTGWSYEQYF. CDR3 DNA sequence: TGTGCCAGCAGCCCCCGGACAGGGTGGTCCTACGAGCAGTACTTC.

Ten or more counts support this clonotype. The V call is TRBV29-1, the J call TRBJ1-1; D gene unclear. Germline CDR1 and CDR2: SQVTM and ANQGSEA. The CDR3 consists of 13 residues. With 7 bases removed from V and 1 base from J, the gap between germline ends came to 13 bases. In nucleotides, the CDR3 is TGCAGCGCCTCCCACAACCAGAACACTGAAGCTTTCTTT. Protein: CSASHNQNTEAFF.

J is TRBJ2-3 and V is TRBV11-2, with TRBD2 matching over 12 bases. Unmatched junction bases numbered 10, after V lost 5 bases and J lost 4 bases. CDR1 is SGHAT, CDR2 FQNNGV, per germline. The CDR3 has 17 residues. CDR3: CASSQRILAGGADTQYF. The CDR3 nucleotides are TGTGCCAGCAGCCAAAGAATTCTAGCGGGGGGGGCAGATACGCAGTATTTT.

This clonotype has at least ten counts. The V call is TRBV4-1, the J call TRBJ2-1; 9 nucleotides line up with TRBD1. Per germline, CDR1 MGHRA and CDR2 YSYEKL. After removal of 1 base from V and 10 bases from J, the junction contained 8 bases not matched to a gene. There are 15 residues in the CDR3. The CDR3 region has the DNA TGCGCCAGCAGCCAAGGGGGACAGGGTAGAGGCGAGCAGTTCTTC. Protein: CASSQGGQGRGEQFF.

This clonotype was seen repeatedly, ten times or more. This chain joins TRBV28 and TRBJ1-2; D unresolved. The V end lost 6 bases, the J end lost 2 bases, and 16 bases lay between the germline ends. Germline V gene lookup returns CDR1 MDHEN and CDR2 SYDVKM. The CDR3 runs 15 residues. In DNA form, the CDR3 reads TGTGCCAGCAGCCGATACGATACACGGAACTATGGCTACACCTTC. Its protein product is CASSRYDTRNYGYTF.

This clonotype was observed many times. The rearrangement joins TRBV4-2 to TRBJ2-1; no clear D gene. V was pared by 0 bases and J by 7 bases, with 7 bases between. CDR1 is LGHNA and CDR2 is YNFKEQ in the germline V gene. There are 13 residues in the CDR3. The chain's CDR3 is CASSQDHLNEQFF. The CDR3 DNA reads TGTGCCAGCAGCCAAGATCATTTGAATGAGCAGTTCTTC.

At least ten counts were recorded for this clonotype. The chain combines TRBV14 with TRBJ1-6, with D perhaps TRBD1 (6 bases). Trimming cost V 1 base and J 7 bases, with 14 bases left between them. Looked up from germline, CDR1 is SGHDN and CDR2 is FVKESK. The CDR3 contains 16 residues. Here the CDR3 DNA reads TGTGCCAGCAGCCAAGGGTCCTGGACAGCGAATTCACCCCTCCACTTT. Translation: CASSQGSWTANSPLHF.

The gene calls are TRBV12-3 or TRBV12-4 and TRBJ2-7, with 8 bases lining up with TRBD1. The CDR3 is 18 amino acids. Trimming cost V 5 bases and J 2 bases; bases outside gene matches: 17. CDR3 amino acids: CASSLRINRQGPTYEQYF. The CDR3 DNA sequence: TGTGCCAGCAGTCTACGCATCAATCGACAGGGGCCAACCTACGAGCAGTACTTC.

This clonotype was detected a few times. The rearrangement links TRBV7-6 to TRBJ2-5; 9 bases are a match to TRBD2. The V segment lost 0 bases and the J segment 5 bases; nucleotides outside the gene matches: 10. The CDR3 covers 17 residues. Germline-derived CDR1 and CDR2 are SGHVS and FNYEAQ. Here the CDR3 reads CASSLAFKRGAGETQYF. CDR3 nucleotide sequence: TGTGCCAGCAGCTTAGCGTTTAAGCGGGGGGCCGGGGAGACCCAGTACTTC.

This clonotype showed up many times. This chain connects TRBV6-1 to TRBJ2-2, with a tentative D call TRBD2 (6 bases). This CDR3 spans 13 amino acids. V lost 5 bases and J 7 bases, leaving 11 bases between the germline ends. Germline CDR1 is MNHNS and CDR2 is SASEGT. CDR3 sequence reads: CASSYPRGGELFF. The CDR3 DNA reads as TGTGCCAGCAGTTACCCGCGGGGCGGGGAGCTGTTTTTT.

This clonotype was picked up many times. The CDR3 DNA reads TGTGCCAGCCGGGGAGGTGGGAGCAATCAGCCCCAGCATTTT. Translated, it gives CASRGGGSNQPQHF. The chain employs TRBV27 and TRBJ1-5; D gene ambiguous. CDR1 is MNHEY, CDR2 SMNVEV, per germline (reference sequence). Trimming removed 8 bases at V and 1 base at J, with 12 bases between. CDR3 length equals 14 residues.

Many counts were recorded for this clonotype. The CDR3 sequence: CSASQRSVAAEAFF. In DNA form, the CDR3 reads TGCAGTGCTAGTCAGAGATCTGTTGCGGCTGAAGCTTTCTTT. This chain uses TRBV20-1 with TRBJ1-1; D not resolved. The length of the CDR3 is 14 residues. Germline assignment: CDR1 DFQATT and CDR2 SNEGSKA (reference sequence). With 3 bases removed from V and 6 bases from J, the gap between germline ends came to 17 bases.

The table lists this clonotype with many counts. The chain carries TRBV27 and TRBJ2-3; D might be TRBD2 (5 bases). V lost 5 bases and J 3 bases, leaving 15 bases between the germline ends. In germline, CDR1 is MNHEY, CDR2 SMNVEV (reference sequence). This CDR3 is 15 amino acids long. For the CDR3, the DNA is TGTGCCAGCAGTGCACAGCCTACGGGGACAGATACGCAGTATTTT. It yields the protein CASSAQPTGTDTQYF.

The rearrangement links TRBV27 to TRBJ2-5; TRBD1 matches 10 bases. Germline V lookup: CDR1 MNHEY, CDR2 SMNVEV (reference sequence). Trimming cost V 4 bases and J 5 bases; bases outside gene matches: 10. This CDR3 spans 16 amino acids. CDR3 coding DNA: TGTGCCAGCAGTTACGCGGACAGGGGGGCCGAGGAGACCCAGTACTTC. It yields the protein CASSYADRGAEETQYF.

This clonotype was detected many times. The V call is TRBV28, the J call TRBJ2-1; 11 bases match TRBD1. Looked up from germline, CDR1 is MDHEN and CDR2 is SYDVKM. This CDR3 spans 13 amino acids. The junction had 3 bases not matched to a gene; V was cut back by 6 bases and J by 8 bases. CDR3 sequence reads: CASRDRGPDEQFF. The CDR3 nucleotides read TGTGCCAGCAGGGACAGGGGGCCCGATGAGCAGTTCTTC.

The table lists this clonotype with a count of one. V and J are TRBV2 and TRBJ1-4; 8 positions match TRBD1. CDR3 length: 14 residues. CDR1 and CDR2 (germline): SNHLY, FYNNEI. The trim removed 5 bases at V and 8 bases at J, leaving 7 bases unmatched. CDR3 bases: TGTGCCAGCAGTTCTGACAGGGGAAGGGAAAAACTGTTTTTT. Translated: CASSSDRGREKLFF.

This clonotype appeared many times. The chain is built from TRBV20-1 and TRBJ2-7; TRBD2 aligns across 9 bases. Germline values: CDR1 DFQATT, CDR2 SNEGSKA (reference sequence). This CDR3 is 15 amino acids long. V shed 6 bases, J shed 4 bases, and the junction held 13 bases outside the gene matches. CDR3 bases: TGCAGTGCCCCCCCCAGCCTAGCGGGAATTTACGAGCAGTACTTC. Its protein is CSAPPSLAGIYEQYF.

This clonotype showed up many times. The V call is TRBV7-2, the J call TRBJ2-3, with D uncertain. Germline lookup yields CDR1 SGHTA and CDR2 FQGNSA. CDR3 length equals 13 residues. The V end lost 4 bases, the J end lost 2 bases, and 7 bases lay between the germline ends. The CDR3 coding sequence is TGTGCCAGCAGCTCCCAATACACAGATACGCAGTATTTT. The encoded protein is CASSSQYTDTQYF.

A remark on this clonotype: A clone one base away is much larger, so this may be a read error. The V gene is TRBV10-3, the J gene TRBJ1-1; D is ambiguous. Between the trimmed V and J ends, which lost 2 bases and 0 bases, there was a span of 1 base. The CDR3 has 12 residues. From germline, CDR1 is ENHRY and CDR2 SYGVKD. CDR3 protein: CAISELNTEAFF. DNA for the CDR3: TGTGCCATCAGTGAGCTGAACACTGAAGCTTTCTTT.

In nucleotides, the CDR3 is TGTGCCAGCACCCTCCCTGGGGCCAACGTCCTGACTTTC. Translated: CASTLPGANVLTF. This sequence joins TRBV6-1 and TRBJ2-6; no firm D call. CDR1 and CDR2 (germline): MNHNS, SASEGT. The length of the CDR3 is 13 residues. With 7 bases removed from V and 2 bases from J, the gap between germline ends came to 6 bases.

At least ten counts were recorded for this clonotype. The J gene is TRBJ2-3, the V gene TRBV7-2, with D possibly being TRBD1 or TRBD2 (5 bases each). Trimming shortened V by 7 bases and J by 5 bases, and 16 bases separated the two germline ends. From germline, CDR1 is SGHTA and CDR2 FQGNSA. This CDR3 is 14 amino acids long. The CDR3 reads CASTFKGGGDTQYF. The CDR3 DNA is TGTGCCAGCACCTTTAAGGGTGGGGGAGATACGCAGTATTTT.